Presented here are 5 T cell receptor beta chains from one specimen sequenced in a study of T-cell memory formation after mild COVID-19. Using its own MiXCR run on the 5' RACE reads, TCRdb lists one record per CDR3 protein. This sample has approximately 260,000 distinct CDR3 sequences, with around 15% found just once. The sequenced sample was PBMCs or a T cell subset sorted from them (not recorded which). These receptors came from a young man who had mild COVID-19 (a few samples of this study predate the infection). Cell type and time point are not known.

This rearrangement joins TRBV20-1 to TRBJ2-3; D is uncertain. CDR1 and CDR2 (germline): DFQATT, SNEGSKA (reference sequence). V was clipped by 6 bases and J by 1 base, with 8 bases between them. The CDR3 totals 12 residues. The CDR3 here is CSAPTRTDTQYF. CDR3 nucleotides: TGCAGTGCCCCAACGCGCACAGATACGCAGTATTTT.

This clonotype was detected a few times. The chain couples TRBV7-9 to TRBJ1-2; TRBD1 matches 7 bases. Trimming took 5 bases from V and 6 from J; bases not matched to a gene: 9. The CDR3 is made up of 14 amino acids. Germline loops: CDR1 SEHNR, CDR2 FQNEAQ (reference sequence). The CDR3 DNA is TGTGCCAGCAGCCCAGGGGGGGGCGTCGATGGCTACACCTTC. Translation gives CASSPGGGVDGYTF. The whole variable domain, filled in from reference TRBV7-9 and TRBJ1-2, reads DTGVSQNPRHKITKRGQNVTFRCDPISEHNRLYWYRQTLGQGPEFLTYFQNEAQLEKSRLLSDRFSAERPKGSFSTLEIQRTEQGDSAMYLCASSPGGGVDGYTFGSGTRLTVV.

This clonotype was observed many times. V usage is TRBV19 and J usage is TRBJ1-1, with unresolved D. Trimming took off 4 bases at V and 2 bases at J, with 2 bases between the two ends. CDR3 length: 11 residues. CDR1 and CDR2 (germline): LNHDA, SQIVND (reference sequence). The CDR3 region is CASSKNTEAFF. The CDR3 DNA reads as TGTGCCAGTAGTAAAAACACTGAAGCTTTCTTT.

This clonotype was counted many times. The chain couples TRBV28 to TRBJ2-7; 10 positions match TRBD1. Germline V gives CDR1 MDHEN, CDR2 SYDVKM. This CDR3 comprises 17 residues. With 6 bases clipped from V and 2 bases from J, the junction kept 13 bases outside the gene matches. The CDR3 DNA reads TGTGCCAGCAGCCTCCCCTCAGACAGGGGGCGAGCCTACGAGCAGTACGTC. As protein: CASSLPSDRGRAYEQYV.

J is TRBJ2-7 and V is TRBV29-1; 8 nucleotides line up with TRBD1. Germline CDR1 and CDR2: SQVTM and ANQGSEA. The length of the CDR3 is 15 residues. Germline trimming cut 3 bases from V and 4 bases from J; bases unmatched to any gene: 11. The chain's CDR3 is CSVEETGVNTYEQYF. The DNA of the CDR3 is TGCAGCGTTGAGGAGACAGGGGTAAATACTTACGAGCAGTACTTC.